This T cell receptor (beta chain) comes out of a study of cytomegalovirus exposure and HLA in healthy donors. Study observations and caveats: Among donors in an Asian-associated ancestry cluster, a later analysis reportedly found fewer N-insertions than the roughly 650-donor mean. TCR beta chains numbering more than 150 were designated cytomegalovirus-associated.

On this clone: The antigen is undetermined.

The CDR3 loop spans 18 amino acids. PCR employed 60 Vbeta and 13 Jbeta primers. In the source study's methods: Unique TCR beta chains totaled some 81 million in a later count, with about 11 million of them shared. Libraries were prepared by immunoSEQ multiplex PCR; TCRdb keeps only in-frame clonotypes and omits some of them. Clone size and the V and J calls come from that table; the DNA yielded D and trimming. The sample consists of fewer than 250,000 clones, around 79% of them appearing once. This receptor was identified in a woman between 50 and 59 years old in good health and CMV-seronegative. The chain joins TRBV1 to TRBJ2-6; the table's TRBD1 call for D was not verified on the DNA. TRBV1 constitutes a pseudogene. The sequencing sample was made of PBMCs. CDR3 bases: TGCACCACCTGGGTCCGGGACAGGGTTCCCTCTGGGGCCAACGTCCTGACTTTC. Its translation: CTTWVRDRVPSGANVLTF.